This T cell receptor (beta chain) comes out of a study of response to subunit inactivated influenza vaccine. Findings and caveats of the study: It was the authors' suggestion that each seasonal influenza vaccination recruits few new T cells.

Germline CDR1 is SNHLY and CDR2 is FYNNEI. CDR3 length: 12 amino acids. The V gene lost 7 bases and the J gene lost 6 bases, with 13 bases spanning the gap. Of note for this clonotype: Antigen specificity is unknown.

TCRdb recomputed calls from the RT-PCR reads with MiXCR, one row per CDR3 protein. This table has more than 700,000 distinct CDR3 sequences, around 20% appearing once. This receptor was taken from a man over 45 who received an inactivated influenza vaccine. V and J are TRBV2 and TRBJ2-7; D perhaps matches TRBD1 (5 bases). The starting material was PBMCs from blood, obtained 5 to 6 days after vaccination. The CDR3 DNA reads TGTGCCAGCATGCCAGGGTTGGGCGAGCAGTACTTC. It is translated as CASMPGLGEQYF.